A selection of T cell receptor beta chains follows, all from one sample in a study of identical twins. TCRdb processed the 5' RACE reads anew with MiXCR; each CDR3 protein has one entry. The table shows 430,000 or so distinct CDR3 sequences, with about 24% occurring only once. These data were also reused for a study on T cells expressing NK-cell markers.

The sample taken for sequencing was CD4+ T cells sorted from blood. The receptors stem from a woman under 30 in good health. CDR3s include the opening cysteine and the closing phenylalanine or tryptophan. D genes are given only for firm matches. Some rows mark clone size as missing; the rest say once, few, many or name a class of expanded clone.

J: TRBJ2-3; size: .; V: TRBV7-9; D: .; CDR3: CASSPRLGRGTDTQYF; DNA: TGTGCCAGCAGCCCGCGTCTGGGAAGAGGCACAGATACGCAGTATTTT
J: TRBJ2-6; size: .; V: TRBV12-3/TRBV12-4; D: TRBD1; CDR3: CACSRLGTVPSGANVLTF; DNA: TGTGCCTGCAGTCGGTTGGGGACAGTACCCTCTGGGGCCAACGTCCTGACTTTC
J: TRBJ1-2; size: few; V: TRBV19; D: TRBD1; CDR3: CASSIDSIQGDYGYTF; DNA: TGTGCCAGTAGTATAGATTCGATACAGGGGGACTATGGCTACACCTTC
J: TRBJ2-7; size: few; V: TRBV20-1; D: .; CDR3: CSARFRNYEQYF; DNA: TGCAGTGCTAGGTTCAGAAACTACGAGCAGTACTTC
J: TRBJ2-1; size: .; V: TRBV20-1; D: .; CDR3: CSVVKDADNEQFF; DNA: TGCAGTGTGGTCAAAGACGCCGACAATGAGCAGTTCTTC
J: TRBJ1-3; size: .; V: TRBV7-9; D: TRBD1; CDR3: CASSKDRGAGNTIYF; DNA: TGTGCCAGCAGCAAAGACAGGGGCGCTGGAAACACCATATATTTT
J: TRBJ2-1; size: .; V: TRBV12-3/TRBV12-4; D: .; CDR3: CASSFGIAELDRTYNEQFF; DNA: TGTGCCAGCAGTTTCGGGATAGCGGAGCTAGATAGGACCTACAATGAGCAGTTCTTC
J: TRBJ2-3; size: .; V: TRBV5-1; D: .; CDR3: CASSLQQPTDTQYF; DNA: TGCGCCAGCAGCTTGCAACAGCCCACAGATACGCAGTATTTT
J: TRBJ2-1; size: many; V: TRBV4-3; D: .; CDR3: CASSTEVQRSHNEQFF; DNA: TGCGCCAGCAGCACCGAGGTCCAGCGTTCTCACAATGAGCAGTTCTTC
J: TRBJ2-6; size: .; V: TRBV29-1; D: .; CDR3: CSVTGSGANVLTF; DNA: TGCAGCGTGACAGGTTCTGGGGCCAACGTCCTGACTTTC
J: TRBJ2-1; size: few; V: TRBV12-3/TRBV12-4; D: TRBD2; CDR3: CASIMGTSGFNEQFF; DNA: TGTGCCAGCATCATGGGGACTAGCGGGTTCAATGAGCAGTTCTTC
J: TRBJ2-4; size: few; V: TRBV29-1; D: TRBD1; CDR3: CSAHLLRDRVDGIQYF; DNA: TGCAGCGCCCACCTTCTCCGGGACAGGGTTGATGGCATTCAGTACTTC
J: TRBJ2-1; size: .; V: TRBV7-2; D: .; CDR3: CASSQQDRPEGEQFF; DNA: TGTGCCAGCAGCCAACAGGACAGGCCGGAGGGTGAGCAGTTCTTC
J: TRBJ2-7; size: .; V: TRBV15; D: .; CDR3: CATSRRDLGGYEQYF; DNA: TGTGCCACCAGCAGGAGGGACCTTGGGGGTTACGAGCAGTACTTC
J: TRBJ2-7; size: few; V: TRBV20-1; D: TRBD2; CDR3: CSARSAGGYEQYF; DNA: TGCAGTGCTAGGTCAGCGGGAGGGTACGAGCAGTACTTC
J: TRBJ2-3; size: few; V: TRBV25-1; D: TRBD2; CDR3: CASNPRRGAADTQYF; DNA: TGTGCCAGCAATCCTCGGCGGGGGGCGGCAGATACGCAGTATTTT
J: TRBJ2-5; size: .; V: TRBV5-1; D: .; CDR3: CASSRGGGGETQYF; DNA: TGCGCCAGCAGCAGAGGGGGCGGAGGGGAGACCCAGTACTTC
J: TRBJ2-1; size: few; V: TRBV20-1; D: .; CDR3: CSGQGPYNEQFF; DNA: TGCAGTGGACAAGGACCCTACAATGAGCAGTTCTTC
J: TRBJ2-5; size: few; V: TRBV12-3/TRBV12-4; D: TRBD2; CDR3: CASSQTSLLQETQYF; DNA: TGTGCCAGCAGTCAGACTAGCCTCCTCCAAGAGACCCAGTACTTC
J: TRBJ2-1; size: many; V: TRBV29-1; D: .; CDR3: CSVARLDEQFF; DNA: TGCAGCGTTGCCCGGTTGGATGAGCAGTTCTTC
J: TRBJ2-7; size: few; V: TRBV20-1; D: .; CDR3: CSVVGAREQYF; DNA: TGCAGTGTCGTCGGAGCACGCGAGCAGTACTTC
J: TRBJ2-7; size: .; V: TRBV3-1; D: .; CDR3: CASSHREGYEQYF; DNA: TGTGCCAGCAGCCACCGTGAAGGATACGAGCAGTACTTC
J: TRBJ2-7; size: .; V: TRBV7-2; D: TRBD1; CDR3: CASSLLGQSYEQYF; DNA: TGTGCCAGCAGCTTATTGGGACAGAGCTACGAGCAGTACTTC
J: TRBJ2-1; size: few; V: TRBV5-1; D: .; CDR3: CASSLGRAHNEQFF; DNA: TGCGCCAGCAGCTTGGGTAGGGCGCACAATGAGCAGTTCTTC
J: TRBJ2-1; size: .; V: TRBV18; D: .; CDR3: CASSPTALSYNEQFF; DNA: TGTGCCAGCTCACCAACAGCCCTTTCTTACAATGAGCAGTTCTTC
J: TRBJ2-5; size: few; V: TRBV10-3; D: .; CDR3: CAISESKRVQYF; DNA: TGTGCCATCAGTGAGTCGAAGCGTGTCCAGTACTTC
J: TRBJ2-2; size: .; V: TRBV9; D: .; CDR3: CASSRQGEDTGELFF; DNA: TGTGCCAGCAGCCGGCAGGGAGAGGACACCGGGGAGCTGTTTTTT
J: TRBJ2-1; size: .; V: TRBV4-2; D: .; CDR3: CASSHSIVHEQFF; DNA: TGTGCCAGCAGCCATTCCATTGTCCATGAGCAGTTCTTC
J: TRBJ2-1; size: many; V: TRBV5-1; D: TRBD1; CDR3: CASRKTGVDNEQFF; DNA: TGCGCCAGCAGGAAGACAGGGGTCGACAATGAGCAGTTCTTC
J: TRBJ2-7; size: few; V: TRBV12-3/TRBV12-4; D: .; CDR3: CASSLWEAAYEQYF; DNA: TGTGCCAGCAGTTTATGGGAGGCCGCCTACGAGCAGTACTTC
J: TRBJ1-1; size: many; V: TRBV6-5; D: TRBD1; CDR3: CASRQGTEAFF; DNA: TGTGCCAGCAGACAGGGGACTGAAGCTTTCTTT
J: TRBJ1-1; size: .; V: TRBV5-1; D: .; CDR3: CASSLGDTNTEAFF; DNA: TGCGCCAGCAGCTTGGGGGACACTAACACTGAAGCTTTCTTT
J: TRBJ2-3; size: .; V: TRBV29-1; D: TRBD2; CDR3: CSSAGGGTDTQYF; DNA: TGCAGCTCAGCGGGAGGAGGGACAGATACGCAGTATTTT
J: TRBJ2-1; size: few; V: TRBV7-2; D: .; CDR3: CASSAISGRVGHNEQFF; DNA: TGTGCCAGCAGCGCCATCTCCGGCAGGGTAGGACACAATGAGCAGTTCTTC
J: TRBJ2-1; size: .; V: TRBV5-1; D: TRBD2; CDR3: CASSLALAGDYEQFF; DNA: TGCGCCAGCAGCTTGGCACTAGCGGGAGACTATGAGCAGTTCTTC
J: TRBJ1-1; size: few; V: TRBV20-1; D: TRBD1; CDR3: CSARDSRQGNTEAFF; DNA: TGCAGTGCTAGAGACAGTCGACAGGGGAACACTGAAGCTTTCTTT
J: TRBJ2-7; size: few; V: TRBV5-1; D: TRBD1; CDR3: CATQSGTGPYEQYF; DNA: TGCGCCACCCAGAGTGGGACAGGGCCCTACGAGCAGTACTTC
J: TRBJ2-2; size: .; V: TRBV10-3; D: .; CDR3: CAISEPGTANTGELFF; DNA: TGTGCCATCAGTGAGCCCGGGACGGCGAACACCGGGGAGCTGTTTTTT
J: TRBJ1-4; size: .; V: TRBV3-1; D: .; CDR3: CASSQEGNANEKLFF; DNA: TGTGCCAGCAGCCAAGAAGGAAACGCTAATGAAAAACTGTTTTTT
J: TRBJ2-1; size: .; V: TRBV3-1; D: TRBD2; CDR3: CASSHSGGVYNEQFF; DNA: TGTGCCAGCAGCCACAGCGGGGGTGTTTACAATGAGCAGTTCTTC
J: TRBJ2-7; size: .; V: TRBV6-1; D: TRBD1; CDR3: CASSDRGEGAGEQYF; DNA: TGTGCCAGCAGTGATAGGGGAGAGGGGGCTGGAGAGCAGTACTTC
J: TRBJ2-7; size: .; V: TRBV12-3/TRBV12-4; D: TRBD2; CDR3: CASMTPVSGAPVEQYF; DNA: TGTGCCAGCATGACCCCCGTTAGCGGGGCCCCGGTGGAGCAGTACTTC
J: TRBJ2-2; size: .; V: TRBV6-1; D: TRBD2; CDR3: CASKRIAGSGELFF; DNA: TGTGCCAGCAAGAGAATAGCGGGCTCCGGGGAGCTGTTTTTT
J: TRBJ1-1; size: few; V: TRBV9; D: .; CDR3: CASSGSMNTEAFF; DNA: TGTGCCAGCAGCGGCAGCATGAACACTGAAGCTTTCTTT
J: TRBJ1-1; size: .; V: TRBV20-1; D: .; CDR3: CSARDLGSLKAFF; DNA: TGCAGTGCTAGAGATTTAGGCAGTCTAAAAGCTTTCTTT
J: TRBJ2-5; size: .; V: TRBV5-1; D: TRBD2; CDR3: CASSLAGGPGETQYF; DNA: TGCGCCAGCAGTTTAGCGGGAGGGCCAGGAGAGACCCAGTACTTC
J: TRBJ1-1; size: .; V: TRBV10-3; D: .; CDR3: CAISDLADTEAFF; DNA: TGTGCCATCAGCGACTTGGCGGACACTGAAGCTTTCTTT
J: TRBJ1-3; size: few; V: TRBV7-2; D: .; CDR3: CASSLASGYTTAGNTIYF; DNA: TGTGCCAGCAGCTTAGCGAGCGGGTACACTACGGCTGGAAACACCATATATTTT